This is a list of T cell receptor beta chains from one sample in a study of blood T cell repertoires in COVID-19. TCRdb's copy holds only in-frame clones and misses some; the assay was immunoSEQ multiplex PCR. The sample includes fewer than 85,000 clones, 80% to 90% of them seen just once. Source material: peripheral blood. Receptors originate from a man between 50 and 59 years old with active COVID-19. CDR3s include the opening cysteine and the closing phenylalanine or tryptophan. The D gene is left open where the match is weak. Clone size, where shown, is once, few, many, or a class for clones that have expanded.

CASSLGLNSYEQYF	TGTGCCAGCAGCCTGGGACTGAATTCCTACGAGCAGTACTTC	.	TRBJ2-7	.	TRBV3-1/TRBV3-2
CASSQDKGEVAQPQHF	TGCGCCAGCAGCCAAGATAAGGGAGAGGTCGCTCAGCCCCAGCATTTT	.	TRBJ1-5	.	TRBV4-1
CASSIVGGTGRAYNEQFF	TGTGCCAGTAGTATAGTCGGGGGGACAGGGCGGGCCTACAATGAGCAGTTCTTC	.	TRBJ2-1	TRBD1	TRBV19
CASSMTGIYSGANVLTF	TGTGCCAGCAGCATGACAGGGATCTACTCTGGGGCCAACGTCCTGACTTTC	few	TRBJ2-6	TRBD1	TRBV5-6
CATSGGQPPYEQYF	TGTGCCACCAGTGGGGGACAGCCCCCTTACGAGCAGTACTTC	.	TRBJ2-7	TRBD1	TRBV24-1
CASSLATSGRGAGELFF	TGCGCCAGCAGCTTGGCGACTAGCGGGAGGGGTGCCGGGGAGCTGTTTTTT	once	TRBJ2-2	TRBD2	TRBV5-1
CASSFRASYGYTF	TGTGCCAGTAGTTTCAGGGCCTCCTATGGCTACACCTTC	.	TRBJ1-2	.	TRBV19
CASSISGYNSPLHF	TGTGCCAGTAGTATTAGCGGGTATAATTCACCCCTCCACTTT	.	TRBJ1-6	.	TRBV19
CASSYQRGSGDEQYF	TGTGCCAGCAGCTACCAGCGGGGTAGCGGCGACGAGCAGTACTTC	.	TRBJ2-7	TRBD2	TRBV6-5
CASSITQGPGNEQFF	TGTGCCAGTAGTATTACTCAGGGGCCGGGGAATGAGCAGTTCTTC	.	TRBJ2-1	.	TRBV19
CASQGGETQYF	TGTGCCTCCCAGGGGGGTGAGACCCAGTACTTC	.	TRBJ2-5	.	TRBV7-2
CASSKRRNGGYTF	TGTGCCAGTAGTAAGAGGCGAAACGGTGGCTACACCTTC	.	TRBJ1-2	.	TRBV19
CASSPFDLEYSGNTIYF	TGTGCCAGCTCACCGTTTGATTTAGAATATTCTGGAAACACCATATATTTT	.	TRBJ1-3	.	TRBV18
CASSLGDSGTYEQYF	TGTGCCAGCAGCTTAGGAGATAGCGGGACCTACGAGCAGTACTTC	.	TRBJ2-7	TRBD2	TRBV7-6
CASSYSKLQMWGYTF	TGTGCCAGCAGTTACTCGAAGTTACAGATGTGGGGCTACACCTTC	.	TRBJ1-2	.	TRBV6-2/TRBV6-3
CASSLVVGQVGQPQHF	TGTGCCAGCAGCTTAGTGGTGGGACAGGTAGGTCAGCCCCAGCATTTT	.	TRBJ1-5	TRBD1	TRBV7-9
CASRPPGTGGEKLFF	TGTGCCAGCAGGCCCCCTGGGACAGGGGGTGAAAAACTGTTTTTT	once	TRBJ1-4	TRBD1	TRBV6-5
CASSPQRGPYQETQYF	TGTGCCAGCAGTCCCCAGCGGGGCCCTTACCAAGAGACCCAGTACTTC	.	TRBJ2-5	TRBD2	TRBV6-2/TRBV6-3
CARSQKHHDRDRVHEQYF	TGTGCCAGAAGCCAAAAGCACCACGACCGGGACAGGGTCCACGAGCAGTACTTC	.	TRBJ2-7	TRBD1	TRBV5-3
CASSLEVGNTDTQYF	TGCGCCAGCAGCTTGGAAGTCGGGAACACAGATACGCAGTATTTT	.	TRBJ2-3	.	TRBV5-1
CASSLVKKTQYF	TGTGCCAGCAGTTTAGTCAAAAAGACCCAGTACTTC	.	TRBJ2-5	.	TRBV27
CASSSLGTSGADEQFF	TGCGCCAGCAGCTCGCTTGGGACTAGCGGGGCCGATGAGCAGTTCTTC	.	TRBJ2-1	TRBD2	TRBV5-1
CASSLAGATDYWPFF	TGTGCCAGCAGCTTAGCGGGAGCAACGGACTACTGGCCGTTCTTC	.	TRBJ2-1	.	TRBV7-9
CASSSGTNQETQYF	TGCGCCAGCAGCAGTGGGACTAACCAAGAGACCCAGTACTTC	.	TRBJ2-5	TRBD2	TRBV5-1
CSVESLRDLNEQFF	TGCAGCGTTGAAAGTTTGCGGGACCTTAATGAGCAGTTCTTC	.	TRBJ2-1	.	TRBV29-1
CASSPQGSGANVLTF	TGTGCCAGCAGTCCACAGGGTTCTGGGGCCAACGTCCTGACTTTC	.	TRBJ2-6	.	TRBV2
CASSRLAGGPFQETQYF	TGCGCCAGCAGCCGCCTAGCGGGGGGGCCTTTCCAAGAGACCCAGTACTTC	.	TRBJ2-5	TRBD2	TRBV5-1
CSVGPSAAVYNEQFF	TGCAGCGTTGGTCCGTCGGCAGCGGTCTACAATGAGCAGTTCTTC	.	TRBJ2-1	.	TRBV29-1
CASSYGTGVAGELFF	TGTGCCAGCAGTTACGGGACAGGGGTCGCCGGGGAGCTGTTTTTT	.	TRBJ2-2	TRBD1	TRBV6-6
CATSDPSTGTYEQFF	TGTGCCACCAGTGATCCCTCGACTGGGACTTATGAGCAGTTCTTC	once	TRBJ2-1	.	TRBV24-1
CASRHTGGAAGELFF	TGTGCCAGTAGGCATACAGGGGGCGCAGCCGGGGAGCTGTTTTTT	.	TRBJ2-2	TRBD1	TRBV19
CASSRQGGNNVLTF	TGTGCCAGCAGCCGACAGGGCGGAAACAACGTCCTGACTTTC	.	TRBJ2-6	TRBD1	TRBV5-4
CASSPRLTSGVETQYF	TGCGCCAGCAGCCCCCGGCTGACTAGCGGGGTCGAGACCCAGTACTTC	few	TRBJ2-5	TRBD2	TRBV5-1
CAWRESVATNEKLFF	TGTGCCTGGAGAGAAAGCGTTGCAACTAATGAAAAACTGTTTTTT	.	TRBJ1-4	.	TRBV30
CASSLWTGTNEQFF	TGCGCCAGCAGCCTTTGGACGGGAACTAATGAGCAGTTCTTC	.	TRBJ2-1	.	TRBV5-1